Following are 6 T cell receptor beta chains from one sample sequenced in a study of CD8 T cells in ankylosing spondylitis. Their target antigens are unknown. TCRdb called the 5' RACE reads again in MiXCR, with one record for every CDR3 protein. The data show approximately 400,000 distinct CDR3 sequences, with 17% seen just once and 1% held by the top ten. Broader study findings: Characteristic of ankylosing spondylitis blood, it appeared, was a TCR beta motif comprising roughly 8 highly homologous variants.

The sample comprised blood, either unsorted or a sorted T cell fraction (not recorded which). These receptors all stem from a male donor with ankylosing spondylitis.

This chain joins TRBV12-3 or TRBV12-4 and TRBJ1-1; TRBD1 aligns across 8 bases. This CDR3 spans 15 amino acids. V lost 5 bases, J lost 1 base, and 6 bases stayed unmatched. The CDR3 nucleotides are TGTGCCAGCAGTGACAGAGGGACAGGGAACACTGAAGCTTTCTTT. Translating it yields CASSDRGTGNTEAFF.

This clonotype was detected only once. This rearrangement joins TRBV30 to TRBJ1-2; 8 bases match TRBD1. The ends lost 7 bases at V and 7 bases at J; junction bases unmatched: 8. Germline assignment: CDR1 GTSNPN and CDR2 SVGIG (reference sequence). The CDR3 is 12 amino acids. CDR3 in amino acids: CASDRGDGGYTF. The DNA for the CDR3 is TGTGCCTCAGACAGGGGAGACGGTGGCTACACCTTC.

This clonotype was counted between two and nine times. The gene calls are TRBV5-1 and TRBJ2-5; D gene unclear. The CDR3 has 14 amino acids. CDR1 and CDR2 (germline): SGHRS, YFSETQ. Trimming took off 7 bases at V and 5 bases at J, with 18 bases between the two ends. The CDR3 DNA reads as TGCGCCAGCTCAACTGGGAAAAGTATGGAGACCCAGTACTTC. It specifies CASSTGKSMETQYF.

V is TRBV18 and J is TRBJ1-2, with 7 bases identical to TRBD1. CDR3 length: 15 residues. Germline V gene lookup returns CDR1 KGHSH and CDR2 LQKENI. Trimming at V came to 4 bases and at J to 6 bases, leaving 11 bases not matched to a gene. The CDR3 region is CASSLTTGTEDGYTF. The DNA for the CDR3 is TGTGCCAGCTCACTTACCACCGGGACAGAGGATGGCTACACCTTC.

This clonotype was recorded a few times. This sequence joins TRBV27 and TRBJ2-7; the match to TRBD2 covers 13 bases. With 4 bases clipped from V and 6 bases from J, the junction kept 3 bases outside the gene matches. The length of the CDR3 is 14 residues. CDR1 is MNHEY and CDR2 is SMNVEV in the germline V gene (reference sequence). The CDR3 nucleotides read TGTGCCAGCAGTTCGGGACTAGCGGGACTCGAGCAGTACTTC. Residues: CASSSGLAGLEQYF.

The chain uses TRBV2 and TRBJ1-5, with 8 bases identical to TRBD1. Per the germline V gene, CDR1 is SNHLY and CDR2 is FYNNEI. CDR3 size: 15 residues. Unmatched junction bases numbered 4, after V lost 1 base and J lost 5 bases. Here the CDR3 reads CASSEGTGRDQPQHF. CDR3 nucleotide sequence: TGTGCCAGCAGTGAAGGGACAGGGAGGGATCAGCCCCAGCATTTT.